Given below is one T cell receptor (beta chain) in context. RNA was extracted with the RNeasy kit, and a quantity of roughly 0.5 to 1 ug was reverse transcribed using random hexamers. Multiplex PCR with immunoSEQ amplified the TCR beta CDR3 across 54 Vbeta and 13 Jbeta. From the immunoSEQ multiplex PCR reads, TCRdb called clonotypes with MiXCR, one entry per CDR3 protein. Seen here are roughly 130,000 distinct CDR3 sequences, more than 90% observed once, and the top ten hold more than 0.095%. The data belong to a study of CD8 T cells in Susac syndrome. The CDR3 extends over 11 amino acids. Germline CDR1 MNHNY, CDR2 SVGAGI (reference sequence). Between the trimmed V and J ends, which lost 10 bases and 3 bases, there was a span of 9 bases.

The clonotype originates from a human donor in good health. Sequencing input: CD4+ T cells from PBMCs. The gene calls are TRBV6-6 and TRBJ1-1; perhaps TRBD1 as D (5 bases). The CDR3 loop is CAIGGDTEAFF. CDR3 DNA: TGTGCCATAGGAGGGGACACTGAAGCTTTCTTT.